This T cell receptor beta chain was sequenced in a study of technical replicates of blood from several donors. Germline V lookup: CDR1 MNHNS, CDR2 SASEGT. The CDR3 runs to 14 residues. The J segment lost 3 bases and the V segment lost 4 bases, leaving 5 bases of the junction unmatched. Clones were sequenced by immunoSEQ multiplex PCR, and TCRdb holds only the in-frame ones, with some missing. Among tens of thousands of clones listed, approximately 97% were seen once. The source material was T cells isolated from PBMCs. This sequence joins TRBV6-1 and TRBJ1-2; 7 bases line up with TRBD1. This clonotype was obtained from a human donor in good health. As DNA, the CDR3 is TGTGCCAGCAGTGGACAGGGAATGGACTATGGCTACACCTTC. This sequence encodes CASSGQGMDYGYTF.